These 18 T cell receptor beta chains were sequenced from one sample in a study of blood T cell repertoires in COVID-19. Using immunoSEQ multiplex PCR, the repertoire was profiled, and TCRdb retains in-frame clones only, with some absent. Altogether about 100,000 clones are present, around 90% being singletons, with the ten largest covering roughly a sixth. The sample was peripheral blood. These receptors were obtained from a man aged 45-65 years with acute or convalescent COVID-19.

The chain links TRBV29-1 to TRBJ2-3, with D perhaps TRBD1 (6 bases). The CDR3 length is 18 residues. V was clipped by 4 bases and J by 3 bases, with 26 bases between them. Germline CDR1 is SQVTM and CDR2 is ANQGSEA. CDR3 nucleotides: TGCAGCGTTGGAGGGCGCCCGGGACACATATTTAGGACAGATACGCAGTATTTT. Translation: CSVGGRPGHIFRTDTQYF.

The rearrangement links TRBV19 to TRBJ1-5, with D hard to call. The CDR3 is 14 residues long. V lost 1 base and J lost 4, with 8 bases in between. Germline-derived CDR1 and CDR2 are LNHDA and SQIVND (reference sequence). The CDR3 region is CASSIGVLNQPQHF. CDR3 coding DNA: TGTGCCAGTAGTATAGGTGTGCTAAATCAGCCCCAGCATTTT.

CDR3 residues: CASSQAPGGEAFF. In DNA, the CDR3 is TGTGCCAGCAGCCAAGCCCCGGGGGGTGAGGCTTTCTTT. This chain links TRBV4-2 with TRBJ1-1, with D tentatively TRBD1 (5 bases). V lost 1 base, J lost 11 bases, and 14 bases lay in between. This CDR3 has 13 amino acids. In germline, CDR1 is LGHNA, CDR2 YNFKEQ.

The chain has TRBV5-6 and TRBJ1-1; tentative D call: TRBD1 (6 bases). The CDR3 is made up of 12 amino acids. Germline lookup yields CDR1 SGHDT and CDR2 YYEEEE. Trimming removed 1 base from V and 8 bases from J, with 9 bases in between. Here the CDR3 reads CASSLYREEAFF. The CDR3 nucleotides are TGTGCCAGCAGCTTGTACAGGGAAGAAGCTTTCTTT.

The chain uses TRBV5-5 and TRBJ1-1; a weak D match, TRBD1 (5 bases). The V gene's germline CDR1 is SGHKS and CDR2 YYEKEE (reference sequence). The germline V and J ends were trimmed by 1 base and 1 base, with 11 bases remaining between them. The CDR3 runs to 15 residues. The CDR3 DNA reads TGTGCCAGCAGCTTGTTAGGCAGGGCGAACACTGAAGCTTTCTTT. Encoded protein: CASSLLGRANTEAFF. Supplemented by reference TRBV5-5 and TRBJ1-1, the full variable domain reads DAGVTQSPTHLIKTRGQQVTLRCSPISGHKSVSWYQQVLGQGPQFIFQYYEKEERGRGNFPDRFSARQFPNYSSELNVNALLLGDSALYLCASSLLGRANTEAFFGQGTRLTVV.

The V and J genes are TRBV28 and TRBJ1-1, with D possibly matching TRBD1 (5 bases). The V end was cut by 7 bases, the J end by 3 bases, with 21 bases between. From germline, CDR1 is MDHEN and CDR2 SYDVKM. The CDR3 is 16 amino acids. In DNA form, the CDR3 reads TGTGCCAGCATCCGCCTATCTCGGGCAGGGTACACTGAAGCTTTCTTT. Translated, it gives CASIRLSRAGYTEAFF.

CDR3 sequence reads: CASITGGTEAFF. The CDR3 DNA reads TGTGCCAGCATTACAGGGGGCACTGAAGCTTTCTTT. The V gene is TRBV2, the J gene TRBJ1-1; 8 bases are a match to TRBD1. J lost 4 bases, V lost 7 bases, and 2 bases had no gene match. The CDR3 is 12 amino acids. Germline lookup yields CDR1 SNHLY and CDR2 FYNNEI.

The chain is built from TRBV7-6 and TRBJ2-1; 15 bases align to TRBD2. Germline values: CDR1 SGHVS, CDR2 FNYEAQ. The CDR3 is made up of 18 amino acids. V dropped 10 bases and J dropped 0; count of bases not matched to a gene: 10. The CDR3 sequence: CATGGLAGGLSSYNEQFF. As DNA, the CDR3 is TGTGCCACAGGGGGACTAGCGGGGGGCCTGAGCTCCTACAATGAGCAGTTCTTC.

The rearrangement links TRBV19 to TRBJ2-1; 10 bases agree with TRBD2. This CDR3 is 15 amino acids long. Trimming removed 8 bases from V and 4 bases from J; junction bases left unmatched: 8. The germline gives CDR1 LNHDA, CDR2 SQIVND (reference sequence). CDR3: CASAILAGSYNEQFF. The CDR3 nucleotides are TGTGCCAGTGCTATACTAGCGGGGTCATACAATGAGCAGTTCTTC.

In DNA form, the CDR3 reads TGTGCCAGCAGCCGGGACACTGAGCTGTTTTTT. Protein sequence: CASSRDTELFF. This sequence joins TRBV3-1 (or the pseudogene TRBV3-2) and TRBJ2-2; D perhaps matches TRBD1 (6 bases). Germline CDR1 is LGHDT and CDR2 is YNNKEL (reference sequence). This CDR3 has 11 amino acids. Trimming left V 4 bases short and J 11 bases short, with 8 bases between.

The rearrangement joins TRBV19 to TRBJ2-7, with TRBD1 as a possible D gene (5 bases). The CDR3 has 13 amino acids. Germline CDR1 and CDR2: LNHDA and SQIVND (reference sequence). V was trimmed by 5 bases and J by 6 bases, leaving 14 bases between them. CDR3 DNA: TGTGCCAGTAGTTCCCTAAGGGGTGTCGAGCAGTACTTC. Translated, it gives CASSSLRGVEQYF.

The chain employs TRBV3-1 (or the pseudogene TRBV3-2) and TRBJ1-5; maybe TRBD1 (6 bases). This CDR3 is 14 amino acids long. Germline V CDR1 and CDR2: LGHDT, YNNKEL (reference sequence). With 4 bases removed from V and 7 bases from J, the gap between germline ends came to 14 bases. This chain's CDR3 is CASSRGGAGQPQHF. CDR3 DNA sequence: TGTGCCAGCAGCCGCGGGGGCGCGGGGCAGCCCCAGCATTTT.

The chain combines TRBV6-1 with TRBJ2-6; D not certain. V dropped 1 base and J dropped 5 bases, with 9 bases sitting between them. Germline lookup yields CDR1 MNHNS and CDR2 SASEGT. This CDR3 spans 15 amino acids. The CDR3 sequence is CASSEVPSRANVLTF. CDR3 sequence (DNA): TGTGCCAGCAGTGAAGTCCCCTCCCGGGCCAACGTCCTGACTTTC.

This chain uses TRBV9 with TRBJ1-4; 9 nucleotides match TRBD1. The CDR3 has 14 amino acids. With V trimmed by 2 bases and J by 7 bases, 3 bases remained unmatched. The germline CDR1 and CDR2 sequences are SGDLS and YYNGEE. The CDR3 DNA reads TGTGCCAGCAGCGTCGGACAGGGGCGTGAAAAACTGTTTTTT. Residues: CASSVGQGREKLFF.

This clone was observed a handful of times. The CDR3 nucleotides read TGTGCCAGCAGCGTAGCTTTACAGGTCTATGGCTACACCTTC. Translating it yields CASSVALQVYGYTF. The gene calls are TRBV9 and TRBJ1-2, with D maybe TRBD1 (5 bases). V shed 0 bases and J shed 4 bases, with 10 bases lying between them. CDR3 length: 14 amino acids. Germline CDR1 reads SGDLS; CDR2 reads YYNGEE.

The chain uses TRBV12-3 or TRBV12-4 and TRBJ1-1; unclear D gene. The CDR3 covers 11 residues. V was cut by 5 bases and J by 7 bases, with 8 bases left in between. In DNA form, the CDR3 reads TGTGCCAGCAGTACGGGATATGAAGCTTTCTTT. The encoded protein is CASSTGYEAFF.

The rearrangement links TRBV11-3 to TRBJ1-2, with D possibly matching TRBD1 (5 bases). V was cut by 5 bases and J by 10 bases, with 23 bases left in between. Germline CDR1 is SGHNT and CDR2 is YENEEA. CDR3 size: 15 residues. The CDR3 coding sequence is TGTGCCAGCAGCCCCCCGGGGGGTACTCCGGGGATCTACACCTTC. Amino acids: CASSPPGGTPGIYTF.

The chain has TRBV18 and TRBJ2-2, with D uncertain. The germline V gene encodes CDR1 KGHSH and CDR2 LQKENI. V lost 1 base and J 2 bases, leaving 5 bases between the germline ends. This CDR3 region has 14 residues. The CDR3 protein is CASSPRHNTGELFF. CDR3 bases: TGTGCCAGCTCACCACGACATAACACCGGGGAGCTGTTTTTT.